Listed below are T cell receptor beta chains from one sample, sequenced in a study of CD8 T cells in ankylosing spondylitis. TCRdb re-analysed the 5' RACE reads in MiXCR, keeping a single row per CDR3 protein. Of 650,000 to 800,000 distinct CDR3 sequences in the sample, 15% to 20% were seen once. The sequenced material came from blood, either unsorted or a sorted T cell fraction (not recorded which). The origin of the receptors is a male donor with ankylosing spondylitis. CDR3s include the opening cysteine and the closing phenylalanine or tryptophan. Fields, in order: V gene, D gene, clone size, J gene, CDR3 length, CDR3 protein, CDR3 DNA. D genes are given only for firm matches. Rows give clone size only sometimes, using once, few, many, or a class for an expanded clone.

V: TRBV7-9
D: TRBD1
size: many
J: TRBJ2-1
length: 16
CDR3: CASSLGTGVSYNEQFF
DNA: TGTGCCAGCAGCTTAGGGACAGGGGTATCCTACAATGAGCAGTTCTTC

V: TRBV7-9
D: TRBD1
size: .
J: TRBJ1-1
length: 13
CDR3: CATKGAMNTEAFF
DNA: TGTGCCACCAAGGGGGCCATGAACACTGAAGCTTTCTTT

V: TRBV12-3/TRBV12-4
D: .
size: .
J: TRBJ2-1
length: 14
CDR3: CASGERNSYNEQFF
DNA: TGTGCCAGCGGTGAGCGAAACTCCTACAATGAGCAGTTCTTC

V: TRBV2
D: TRBD2
size: many
J: TRBJ2-7
length: 14
CDR3: CASSGVAGEGEQYF
DNA: TGTGCCAGCAGTGGGGTTGCGGGAGAGGGCGAGCAGTACTTC

V: TRBV7-2
D: .
size: few
J: TRBJ2-7
length: 13
CDR3: CASSSPSRYEQYF
DNA: TGTGCCAGCAGCTCCCCTAGCCGGTACGAGCAGTACTTC

V: TRBV20-1
D: TRBD2
size: .
J: TRBJ2-3
length: 15
CDR3: CSASDGGGMTDTQYF
DNA: TGCAGTGCTAGTGACGGGGGGGGCATGACAGATACGCAGTATTTT

V: TRBV9
D: .
size: few
J: TRBJ2-7
length: 15
CDR3: CASSVTGSAGNEQYF
DNA: TGTGCCAGCAGCGTAACGGGTAGTGCAGGGAACGAGCAGTACTTC

V: TRBV12-3/TRBV12-4
D: .
size: few
J: TRBJ2-7
length: 13
CDR3: CASRISGDYEQYF
DNA: TGTGCCAGCAGAATATCCGGGGACTACGAGCAGTACTTC

V: TRBV4-1
D: TRBD1
size: .
J: TRBJ2-5
length: 17
CDR3: CASSARDRAGLEETQYF
DNA: TGCGCCAGCAGCGCCCGGGACAGGGCTGGTCTAGAAGAGACCCAGTACTTC

V: TRBV7-3
D: TRBD2
size: few
J: TRBJ2-7
length: 15
CDR3: CASSFLAGVPYEQYF
DNA: TGTGCCAGCAGCTTTCTAGCGGGAGTCCCCTACGAGCAGTACTTC

V: TRBV12-3/TRBV12-4
D: TRBD1
size: few
J: TRBJ2-7
length: 15
CDR3: CASSPLDRPQREQYF
DNA: TGTGCCAGCAGTCCCCTGGACAGGCCCCAGAGGGAGCAGTACTTC

V: TRBV5-6
D: .
size: .
J: TRBJ2-5
length: 14
CDR3: CASSLQGTQETQYF
DNA: TGTGCCAGCAGCTTGCAGGGGACCCAAGAGACCCAGTACTTC

V: TRBV7-2
D: .
size: .
J: TRBJ2-2
length: 12
CDR3: CASGPSPGELFF
DNA: TGTGCCAGCGGACCCAGTCCCGGGGAGCTGTTTTTT

V: TRBV12-3/TRBV12-4
D: .
size: few
J: TRBJ1-2
length: 14
CDR3: CASSLARFSYGYTF
DNA: TGTGCCAGCAGTTTAGCGAGGTTCAGCTATGGCTACACCTTC

V: TRBV18
D: .
size: .
J: TRBJ2-2
length: 16
CDR3: CASSPMAPSNTGELFF
DNA: TGTGCCAGCTCACCAATGGCGCCATCGAACACCGGGGAGCTGTTTTTT

V: TRBV11-1
D: TRBD2
size: .
J: TRBJ2-3
length: 19
CDR3: CASSLGTSGTPEFTDTQYF
DNA: TGTGCCAGCAGCTTAGGGACTAGCGGGACTCCCGAATTCACAGATACGCAGTATTTT

V: TRBV5-5
D: .
size: few
J: TRBJ2-1
length: 14
CDR3: CASDSIIRGNEQFF
DNA: TGTGCCAGCGATAGCATCATCAGGGGCAATGAGCAGTTCTTC

V: TRBV27
D: TRBD1
size: few
J: TRBJ2-7
length: 15
CDR3: CASSSTGTVGYEQYF
DNA: TGTGCCAGCAGTTCAACCGGGACAGTAGGATACGAGCAGTACTTC

V: TRBV4-1
D: .
size: .
J: TRBJ2-3
length: 17
CDR3: CASSREVQGSGTDTQYF
DNA: TGCGCCAGCAGCCGAGAAGTACAGGGTTCTGGCACAGATACGCAGTATTTT

V: TRBV2
D: TRBD2
size: .
J: TRBJ2-5
length: 17
CDR3: CALQPGTSGSLKETQYF
DNA: TGTGCCTTGCAACCCGGGACTAGCGGCTCTCTTAAAGAGACCCAGTACTTC

V: TRBV24-1
D: .
size: .
J: TRBJ2-6
length: 13
CDR3: CATSDPGANVLTF
DNA: TGTGCCACCAGTGACCCTGGGGCCAACGTCCTGACTTTC

V: TRBV10-3
D: .
size: .
J: TRBJ2-5
length: 16
CDR3: CAISESGGRTGETQYF
DNA: TGTGCCATCAGTGAGTCAGGCGGGAGGACAGGAGAGACCCAGTACTTC

V: TRBV4-1
D: TRBD1
size: few
J: TRBJ2-7
length: 16
CDR3: CASSQDETGGLYEQYF
DNA: TGCGCCAGCAGCCAAGATGAGACAGGGGGCCTTTACGAGCAGTACTTC

V: TRBV29-1
D: .
size: many
J: TRBJ1-5
length: 13
CDR3: CSDHRASNQPQHF
DNA: TGCAGCGATCACAGGGCCAGCAATCAGCCCCAGCATTTT

V: TRBV18
D: .
size: few
J: TRBJ2-3
length: 13
CDR3: CASSRIGTDTQYF
DNA: TGTGCCAGCTCACGTATTGGGACAGATACGCAGTATTTT

V: TRBV27
D: .
size: few
J: TRBJ1-6
length: 13
CDR3: CASSFTANSPLHF
DNA: TGTGCCAGCAGTTTCACAGCAAATTCACCCCTCCACTTT

V: TRBV20-1
D: TRBD1
size: few
J: TRBJ2-5
length: 14
CDR3: CSAPTPGQQETQYF
DNA: TGCAGTGCCCCTACCCCGGGACAGCAAGAGACCCAGTACTTC

V: TRBV6-2/TRBV6-3
D: .
size: .
J: TRBJ2-3
length: 15
CDR3: CASSYEAGLTDTQYF
DNA: TGTGCCAGCAGTTACGAAGCGGGCCTCACAGATACGCAGTATTTT

V: TRBV19
D: .
size: .
J: TRBJ2-2
length: 15
CDR3: CASLPVSSGPGELFF
DNA: TGTGCCAGCCTCCCCGTTTCCTCCGGACCCGGGGAGCTGTTTTTT

V: TRBV28
D: .
size: .
J: TRBJ2-7
length: 12
CDR3: CASKDGTGEQYF
DNA: TGTGCCAGCAAGGACGGGACCGGCGAGCAGTACTTC

V: TRBV4-2
D: .
size: many
J: TRBJ2-2
length: 14
CDR3: CASSQDLGSGELFF
DNA: TGTGCCAGCAGCCAAGATTTGGGTTCCGGGGAGCTGTTTTTT

V: TRBV9
D: TRBD2
size: .
J: TRBJ2-3
length: 20
CDR3: CASSAPPGLAGGINTDTQYF
DNA: TGTGCCAGCAGCGCTCCCCCCGGACTAGCGGGGGGTATTAACACAGATACGCAGTATTTT

V: TRBV4-1
D: TRBD2
size: .
J: TRBJ2-7
length: 16
CDR3: CASSALGTSPTYEQYF
DNA: TGCGCCAGCAGCGCATTGGGGACTAGCCCTACCTACGAGCAGTACTTC

V: TRBV7-8
D: .
size: .
J: TRBJ1-3
length: 13
CDR3: CAIPEGSGNTIYF
DNA: TGTGCCATCCCGGAGGGCTCTGGAAACACCATATATTTT

V: TRBV3-1
D: .
size: .
J: TRBJ2-7
length: 15
CDR3: CASSQAASSAYEQYF
DNA: TGTGCCAGCAGCCAAGCCGCTAGCTCAGCCTACGAGCAGTACTTC

V: TRBV6-2/TRBV6-3
D: TRBD1
size: few
J: TRBJ2-3
length: 20
CDR3: CASSPRARTLDRGRSDTQYF
DNA: TGTGCCAGCAGTCCACGCGCCCGGACCCTCGACAGGGGGCGATCAGATACGCAGTATTTT

V: TRBV20-1
D: .
size: few
J: TRBJ2-1
length: 15
CDR3: CSAHHGESSYNEQFF
DNA: TGCAGTGCGCACCACGGGGAGAGCTCCTACAATGAGCAGTTCTTC

V: TRBV24-1
D: TRBD2
size: .
J: TRBJ2-2
length: 14
CDR3: CATRTSGMPGELFF
DNA: TGTGCCACCCGGACTAGCGGGATGCCCGGGGAGCTGTTTTTT

V: TRBV7-9
D: .
size: .
J: TRBJ1-5
length: 13
CDR3: CASSLGVRQPQHF
DNA: TGTGCCAGCAGCTTAGGGGTGAGGCAGCCCCAGCATTTT

V: TRBV11-2
D: .
size: many
J: TRBJ1-1
length: 11
CDR3: CASSFRGVAFF
DNA: TGTGCCAGCAGCTTCAGGGGAGTAGCTTTCTTT

V: TRBV29-1
D: TRBD1
size: few
J: TRBJ1-1
length: 13
CDR3: CSAQQGRDTEAFF
DNA: TGCAGCGCTCAACAGGGGAGGGACACTGAAGCTTTCTTT

V: TRBV6-1
D: .
size: .
J: TRBJ2-3
length: 14
CDR3: CASKRQAVTDTQYF
DNA: TGTGCCAGCAAAAGACAGGCCGTCACAGATACGCAGTATTTT

V: TRBV7-8
D: TRBD1
size: .
J: TRBJ1-2
length: 14
CDR3: CASSFGQGSYGYTF
DNA: TGTGCCAGCAGCTTCGGACAGGGATCCTATGGCTACACCTTC

V: TRBV3-1
D: .
size: few
J: TRBJ1-3
length: 15
CDR3: CASSPPRGPGNTIYF
DNA: TGTGCCAGCAGCCCCCCGAGGGGCCCGGGAAACACCATATATTTT

V: TRBV7-9
D: .
size: .
J: TRBJ2-1
length: 16
CDR3: CASSPLFSISYNEQFF
DNA: TGTGCCAGCAGCCCCTTATTCAGCATTTCCTACAATGAGCAGTTCTTC

V: TRBV6-2/TRBV6-3
D: .
size: few
J: TRBJ2-4
length: 17
CDR3: CASRTKTVILAKNIQYF
DNA: TGTGCCAGCAGAACCAAAACAGTTATTCTAGCCAAAAACATTCAGTACTTC